This T cell receptor beta chain originates from a study of patients and donors after allogeneic stem cell transplantation. The CDR3 is 16 amino acids. Per the germline V gene, CDR1 is ENHRY and CDR2 is SYGVKD. The ends were cut back, 2 bases at V and 0 bases at J, with 13 bases in the middle. MiXCR was run by TCRdb on the RT-PCR reads, yielding one entry per CDR3 protein. This sample has 70,000 to 75,000 distinct CDR3 sequences, with about 25% found just once. This chain connects TRBV10-3 to TRBJ1-1; unclear D gene. This TCR was recovered from a human donor who was either an allogeneic HSCT recipient or a stem cell or donor lymphocyte infusion donor (not recorded which). It is not recorded whose cells these are; they may come from a transplant donor. The sequencing input was blood, either unsorted or a sorted T cell fraction (not recorded which). This chain's CDR3 is CAISERSPIMNTEAFF. The CDR3 nucleotides are TGTGCCATCAGTGAGAGATCCCCGATCATGAACACTGAAGCTTTCTTT.